The 14 T cell receptor beta chains in this list originate from one sample, sequenced in a study of shared clonotypes between healthy human individuals. Here immunoSEQ multiplex PCR was the method, and the copy in TCRdb shows in-frame clones only, minus some. The sample includes a few million clones, just over 90% of them seen just once. Sequencing was carried out using naive CD4+ T cells from PBMCs. Subset noted: CD45RA+ positively selected. The receptors were sampled from a man between 18 and 29 years old in good health. Some clones in this sample may be carry-over from other donors' samples.

This chain links TRBV10-1 with TRBJ1-5, with no clear D. Deletions cut 4 bases from V and 3 bases from J, with 10 bases between. This CDR3 comprises 14 residues. CDR1 is WNHNN, CDR2 SYGVQD, per germline (reference sequence). CDR3 in DNA: TGCGCCAGCAGTGGGCCCCTCCCCAATCAGCCCCAGCATTTT. This encodes CASSGPLPNQPQHF.

The chain has TRBV5-8 and TRBJ2-2, with 8 bases identical to TRBD1. Trimming took 2 bases from V and 0 from J; bases not matched to a gene: 3. The CDR3 consists of 16 residues. Germline V lookup: CDR1 SGHTS, CDR2 YDEGEE. CDR3 loop: CASSFRTGPNTGELFF. In DNA, the CDR3 is TGTGCCAGCAGCTTTCGGACAGGGCCGAACACCGGGGAGCTGTTTTTT. Combining the CDR3 with reference TRBV5-8 and TRBJ2-2 gives the whole variable domain EAGVTQSPTHLIKTRGQQATLRCSPISGHTSVYWYQQALGLGLQFLLWYDEGEERNRGNFPPRFSGRQFPNYSSELNVNALELEDSALYLCASSFRTGPNTGELFFGEGSRLTVL.

The chain joins TRBV5-1 to TRBJ2-5; 10 positions match TRBD1. The germline V gene has CDR1 SGHRS and CDR2 YFSETQ. After removal of 5 bases from V and 2 bases from J, the junction contained 6 bases not matched to a gene. The CDR3 length is 15 residues. The DNA of the CDR3 is TGCGCCAGCAGGAAAGGACAGGGGGATCAAGAGACCCAGTACTTC. This gives the protein CASRKGQGDQETQYF.

This chain links TRBV6-6 with TRBJ1-5, with D possibly being TRBD1 (6 bases). Germline V gene lookup returns CDR1 MNHNY and CDR2 SVGAGI (reference sequence). CDR3 length: 15 residues. The V end lost 2 bases, the J end lost 7 bases, and 15 bases lay between the germline ends. DNA for the CDR3: TGTGCCAGCAGTTACCTCGGACAGTTTGGGCAGCCCCAGCATTTT. Its protein product is CASSYLGQFGQPQHF.

The chain links TRBV18 to TRBJ2-7, with unresolved D. This CDR3 spans 16 amino acids. Germline loops: CDR1 KGHSH, CDR2 LQKENI. Trimming shortened V by 2 bases and J by 0 bases, and 14 bases separated the two germline ends. Here the CDR3 reads CASSPNGLRSSYEQYF. The DNA of the CDR3 is TGTGCCAGCTCACCAAATGGGCTCCGGAGCTCCTACGAGCAGTACTTC.

This clone was recorded once. This chain uses TRBV5-1 with TRBJ2-4, with D perhaps TRBD1 or TRBD2 (5 bases each). Germline V gene lookup returns CDR1 SGHRS and CDR2 YFSETQ. V was cut by 3 bases and J by 2 bases, with 18 bases left in between. This CDR3 region has 17 residues. CDR3 in amino acids: CASSYDYFSGPKNIQYF. CDR3 sequence (DNA): TGCGCCAGCAGCTACGATTATTTTTCGGGGCCCAAAAACATTCAGTACTTC.

This clone was recorded once. This rearrangement joins TRBV15 to TRBJ2-7; D gene unclear. The V end lost 0 bases, the J end lost 9 bases, and 3 bases lay between the germline ends. The CDR3 is 10 amino acids. Germline V CDR1 and CDR2: LNHNV, YYDKDF (reference sequence). This CDR3 reads CATSRDGQYF. The DNA for the CDR3 is TGTGCCACCAGCAGAGATGGGCAGTACTTC.

Points on this clone: The same CDR3 can be traced to other DNA sequences in this sample. The chain employs TRBV29-1 and TRBJ2-5; maybe TRBD2 (5 bases). Germline CDR1 is SQVTM and CDR2 is ANQGSEA. Deletions cut 1 base from V and 5 bases from J, with 8 bases between. The CDR3 totals 12 residues. Here the CDR3 reads CSVEGGVETQYF. The CDR3 DNA reads TGCAGCGTTGAAGGGGGAGTTGAGACCCAGTACTTC.

The chain is built from TRBV11-3 and TRBJ2-7; TRBD1 agrees at 8 bases. Trimming cost V 5 bases and J 3 bases; bases outside gene matches: 6. CDR3 length: 14 residues. Germline lookup yields CDR1 SGHNT and CDR2 YENEEA. The CDR3 here is CASSRGQGNYEQYF. The DNA for the CDR3 is TGTGCCAGCAGCCGAGGACAGGGTAACTACGAGCAGTACTTC. Full variable domain (remainder filled in from reference TRBV11-3 and TRBJ2-7): EAGVVQSPRYKIIEKKQPVAFWCNPISGHNTLYWYLQNLGQGPELLIRYENEEAVDDSQLPKDRFSAERLKGVDSTLKIQPAELGDSAVYLCASSRGQGNYEQYFGPGTRLTVT.

This chain joins TRBV10-3 and TRBJ2-1; either TRBD1 or TRBD2 may supply D (6 bases each). This CDR3 has 15 amino acids. With 0 bases removed from V and 10 bases from J, the gap between germline ends came to 16 bases. The germline gives CDR1 ENHRY, CDR2 SYGVKD. The CDR3 DNA reads as TGTGCCATCAGTGAGTCAATATTGTGGGGGGCCGAGCAGTTCTTC. Translation gives CAISESILWGAEQFF.

This clone appeared once. The chain joins TRBV5-1 to TRBJ1-2, with D maybe TRBD1 (5 bases). V was pared by 4 bases and J by 6 bases, with 19 bases between. CDR1 is SGHRS, CDR2 YFSETQ, per germline. The CDR3 covers 15 residues. CDR3 sequence reads: CASSVGRLPDHGYTF. DNA of the CDR3: TGCGCCAGCAGCGTGGGGCGCCTCCCGGACCATGGCTACACCTTC. The whole variable domain, remainder taken from reference TRBV5-1 and TRBJ1-2, is KAGVTQTPRYLIKTRGQQVTLSCSPISGHRSVSWYQQTPGQGLQFLFEYFSETQRNKGNFPGRFSGRQFSNSRSEMNVSTLELGDSALYLCASSVGRLPDHGYTFGSGTRLTVV.

This chain connects TRBV19 to TRBJ2-3; the match to TRBD1 covers 7 bases. From germline, CDR1 is LNHDA and CDR2 SQIVND (reference sequence). V gave up 2 bases and J gave up 4 bases; unmatched junction bases: 6. This CDR3 is 15 amino acids long. This CDR3 is CASSIRGPQADTQYF. CDR3 nucleotides: TGTGCCAGTAGTATAAGGGGGCCGCAAGCAGATACGCAGTATTTT. Variable domain in full (rest from reference TRBV19 and TRBJ2-3): DGGITQSPKYLFRKEGQNVTLSCEQNLNHDAMYWYRQDPGQGLRLIYYSQIVNDFQKGDIAEGYSVSREKKESFPLTVTSAQKNPTAFYLCASSIRGPQADTQYFGPGTRLTVL.

This chain links TRBV28 with TRBJ2-3; maybe TRBD2 (6 bases). The CDR3 runs 12 residues. The V gene's germline CDR1 is MDHEN and CDR2 SYDVKM. V was shortened by 6 bases and J by 11 bases, with 15 bases between the two germline ends. CDR3: CASRDLARGQYF. The CDR3 region has the DNA TGTGCCAGCAGGGATCTAGCGAGAGGGCAGTATTTT.

The chain joins TRBV4-1 to TRBJ2-7; unclear D gene. This CDR3 is built from 11 residues. From germline, CDR1 is MGHRA and CDR2 YSYEKL. Trimming pared 3 bases from V and 7 bases from J, leaving 7 bases between. The CDR3 bases are TGCGCCAGCAGCCAGGATCAAGAGCAGTACTTC. Its translation: CASSQDQEQYF.